A selection of T cell receptor beta chains follows, all from one sample in a study of breast tumors, draining lymph nodes, adjacent tissues. Each CDR3 protein is one row after TCRdb ran MiXCR on the multiplex PCR reads. The sample includes about 230,000 distinct CDR3 sequences, roughly 30% seen only once; the top ten take 1.3% to 1.5%. Input material: axillary lymph node tissue. The source is a female donor with breast cancer. Some clones in this sample may be carry-over from other donors' samples. The conserved cysteine and the conserved F or W are not part of the CDR3 here. The order of the fields is V gene, clone size, J gene, CDR3 protein. Size is stated for part of the rows, as once, few or many counts, or as a class when the clone is expanded.

>TRBV27|NA|TRBJ1-2
ASRLAGGYT
>TRBV7-8|once|TRBJ2-5
ASSFLSGTSITETQY
>TRBV3-1|many|TRBJ2-1
ASSQERRAGDEQF
>TRBV15|many|TRBJ1-2
ATSSFRQTNYGYT
>TRBV13|NA|TRBJ2-1
ASSLRGAGAYNEQF
>TRBV7-8|NA|TRBJ1-2
ASSLAGQGAYGYT
>TRBV5-1|NA|TRBJ1-6
ASSSAASPLH
>TRBV11-2|many|TRBJ1-2
ASSLVPIGEGDYGYT
>TRBV20-1|NA|TRBJ1-5
SARRRLGNQPQH
>TRBV2|NA|TRBJ2-1
ASSDEGKPYNEQF
>TRBV7-8|many|TRBJ2-2
ASTSQVREDWEAGELF
>TRBV20-1|NA|TRBJ1-4
SARITTNEKLF
>TRBV2|NA|TRBJ2-1
ATSADSSGEQF
>TRBV4-1|NA|TRBJ2-3
ASSQGRTVQDTQY
>TRBV19|many|TRBJ2-1
ASSTGPVRF
>TRBV24-1|medium-sized|TRBJ2-3
ATSGPGGTDTQY
>TRBV7-2|many|TRBJ2-2
ASSSHSGRGPGELF
>TRBV15|many|TRBJ1-5
ATSAAGGSNQPQH
>TRBV20-1|many|TRBJ2-1
SAREEVYYEQF
>TRBV19|many|TRBJ2-1
ASSNKGRGRGNEQF
>TRBV10-1|few|TRBJ2-1
ASSESCWHLSSYNEQF
>TRBV2|many|TRBJ1-5
ARGTGGDPNQPQH
>TRBV15|NA|TRBJ2-1
ATSSGGGGLDRDEQF
>TRBV5-1|NA|TRBJ2-2
ASSFTGGYVGELF
>TRBV19|NA|TRBJ1-1
ASSIRDNYGVYTEAF
>TRBV7-6|NA|TRBJ1-2
ASSLAVGYGYT
>TRBV6-5|many|TRBJ2-1
ASSLGRVDEQF
>TRBV14|many|TRBJ2-1
ASSQGGSGARNEQF
>TRBV5-4|few|TRBJ2-5
ASSWVKAGRRETQY
>TRBV5-1|many|TRBJ2-2
ASSLKGVLNTGELF
>TRBV2|many|TRBJ1-2
ASREQGLLSYGYT
>TRBV9|many|TRBJ2-1
ASSSRGEGVSYNEQF
>TRBV20-1|NA|TRBJ1-5
SARVPGRYAH
>TRBV7-9|many|TRBJ2-2
ASSLHATIPGELF
>TRBV29-1|once|TRBJ1-3
SSTQASSGNTIY
>TRBV6-2/TRBV6-3|many|TRBJ1-5
ASSYSSRGSQPQH
>TRBV2|NA|TRBJ2-3
ASSDQRASTYTQC
>TRBV11-3|many|TRBJ1-4
ASSPPGGSNEKLF
>TRBV3-1|many|TRBJ1-5
ASSQATGGRPQH
>TRBV2|NA|TRBJ2-1
ASGAQGPHNEQF
>TRBV20-1|many|TRBJ1-6
SARGQGAGSPLH
>TRBV18|many|TRBJ1-2
ASSPRQGVSYGYT
>TRBV7-3|many|TRBJ2-2
ASSLNTNTGELF
>TRBV20-1|NA|TRBJ2-3
SAMRGKDTATQY
>TRBV11-2|NA|TRBJ1-6
ASSYPGTSNSPLH
>TRBV30|few|TRBJ1-1
AGDGTNTEAF
>TRBV6-5|NA|TRBJ2-7
ATRRGAGYYEQY
>TRBV7-9|NA|TRBJ2-1
ASSCPGTSPNEQF
>TRBV29-1|NA|TRBJ2-5
SVEEEVGWETQY